These 16 T cell receptor beta chains were all obtained from the same sample, sequenced in a study of a mutant IDH1 vaccine in newly diagnosed glioma (dated by TCRdb to about 2021). No antigen has been identified for these receptors. What this sample's time point label stands for: week 5, during vaccination. Each vaccine dose, consisting of 300 ug of a 20-mer mutant IDH1 peptide in Montanide, was administered subcutaneously with topical imiquimod. Libraries came from the immunoSEQ multiplex PCR assay. Not all clones reach the TCRdb copy of this immuneACCESS table, which keeps in-frame sequences only. Checked studies attribute under half of the gap to unresolved V genes and leave the rest unexplained. Within this sample are 30,000 to 40,000 clones, with roughly 80% of them counted one time only. The top ten constitute 20% to 25% of the sample. The sequencing here drew on PBMCs, taken from a glioma patient whose treatment included an IDH1 peptide vaccine. The receptors shown here come from a man aged 25 to 45 with glioma.

The rearrangement uses TRBV5-4 and TRBJ2-7; D possibly corresponds to TRBD2 (6 bases). Germline CDR1 and CDR2: SGHNT and YYREEE (reference sequence). V lost 0 bases and J 3 bases, leaving 13 bases between the germline ends. CDR3 length: 15 amino acids. CDR3 in amino acids: CASSLVPGGDYEQYF. The CDR3 bases are TGTGCCAGCAGCTTGGTACCAGGCGGGGACTACGAGCAGTACTTC.

This chain connects TRBV7-9 to TRBJ2-7, with TRBD2 identical over 10 bases. The CDR3 spans 17 residues. CDR1 is SEHNR and CDR2 is FQNEAQ in the germline V gene (reference sequence). V shed 5 bases and J 4 bases; nucleotides not matched to a gene: 14. The CDR3 DNA reads TGTGCCAGCAGCCCCCAAATTCTAGCGGGAGTGGAGTACGAGCAGTACTTC. Its protein is CASSPQILAGVEYEQYF.

The rearrangement uses TRBV30 and TRBJ1-1; 8 bases align to TRBD1. CDR3 length: 14 amino acids. J gave up 4 bases and V 2 bases, and 6 bases lay outside the gene matches. CDR1 is GTSNPN and CDR2 is SVGIG in the germline V gene (reference sequence). CDR3 in amino acids: CAWSNNRGTTEAFF. Here the CDR3 DNA reads TGTGCCTGGAGTAATAACAGGGGGACCACTGAAGCTTTCTTT.

The V and J genes are TRBV5-5 and TRBJ2-1; D unresolved. CDR1 is SGHKS and CDR2 is YYEKEE in the germline V gene (reference sequence). V was pared by 2 bases and J by 5 bases, with 8 bases between. The CDR3 has 13 residues. Here the CDR3 reads CASSFGPHNEQFF. CDR3 nucleotide sequence: TGTGCCAGCAGCTTCGGGCCTCACAATGAGCAGTTCTTC. The variable domain in full, completed from reference TRBV5-5 and TRBJ2-1, reads DAGVTQSPTHLIKTRGQQVTLRCSPISGHKSVSWYQQVLGQGPQFIFQYYEKEERGRGNFPDRFSARQFPNYSSELNVNALLLGDSALYLCASSFGPHNEQFFGPGTRLTVL.

This rearrangement joins TRBV4-1 to TRBJ2-1, with 11 bases lining up with TRBD2. This CDR3 has 16 residues. The V segment lost 1 base and the J segment 3 bases; nucleotides outside the gene matches: 2. Germline V gene data show CDR1 as MGHRA and CDR2 as YSYEKL. The CDR3 DNA is TGCGCCAGCAGCCAAGTCGGGACTAGCGGCTACAATGAGCAGTTCTTC. Translated, it gives CASSQVGTSGYNEQFF.

The chain has TRBV6-1 and TRBJ2-7; no reliable D call. The V gene lost 3 bases and the J gene lost 4 bases, with 4 bases spanning the gap. Germline V gene data show CDR1 as MNHNS and CDR2 as SASEGT. This CDR3 spans 11 amino acids. The CDR3 nucleotides are TGTGCCAGCAGTGAGGGTTACGAGCAGTACTTC. This sequence encodes CASSEGYEQYF.

This clone was recorded a few times. V usage is TRBV2 and J usage is TRBJ1-2, with D uncertain. CDR1 is SNHLY, CDR2 FYNNEI, per germline. V dropped 4 bases and J dropped 4 bases, with 7 bases sitting between them. There are 12 residues in the CDR3. The CDR3 sequence is CASSAAAYGYTF. CDR3 DNA: TGTGCCAGCAGTGCAGCAGCCTATGGCTACACCTTC.

The gene calls are TRBV12-5 and TRBJ1-2; a possible D gene is TRBD1 (5 bases). The V gene's germline CDR1 is LGHNT and CDR2 FRNRAP. The length of the CDR3 is 14 residues. The V end was cut by 6 bases, the J end by 6 bases, with 17 bases between. The CDR3 region has the DNA TGTGCTAGTGGGGAGGGGCGCAGGGAAGATGGCTACACCTTC. It yields the protein CASGEGRREDGYTF.

V is TRBV30 and J is TRBJ1-3; D not resolved. From germline, CDR1 is GTSNPN and CDR2 SVGIG (reference sequence). V was trimmed by 5 bases and J by 0 bases, leaving 5 bases between them. This CDR3 region has 12 residues. Here the CDR3 reads CAWQSSGNTIYF. CDR3 DNA: TGTGCCTGGCAGAGCTCTGGAAACACCATATATTTT. The whole variable domain, remainder taken from reference TRBV30 and TRBJ1-3, is SQTIHQWPATLVQPVGSPLSLECTVEGTSNPNLYWYRQAAGRGLQLLFYSVGIGQISSEVPQNLSASRPQDRQFILSSKKLLLSDSGFYLCAWQSSGNTIYFGEGSWLTVV.

The V gene is TRBV11-3, the J gene TRBJ2-5; the D gene could be TRBD1 or TRBD2 (5 bases each). V dropped 5 bases and J dropped 9 bases, with 13 bases sitting between them. The CDR3 length is 12 residues. Germline CDR1 SGHNT, CDR2 YENEEA. CDR3 protein: CASSHRLGAQYF. The CDR3 DNA reads TGTGCCAGCAGCCACCGTTTGGGGGCCCAGTACTTC.

The chain carries TRBV2 and TRBJ1-6; tentatively, D is TRBD1 (5 bases). The V and J ends lost 1 base and 8 bases respectively, with 12 bases between them. From germline, CDR1 is SNHLY and CDR2 FYNNEI. The CDR3 has 15 amino acids. The CDR3 nucleotides read TGTGCCAGCAGTGAAGAGATGGGGGATTATTCACCCCTCCACTTT. Encoded protein: CASSEEMGDYSPLHF.

The chain recombines TRBV5-1 with TRBJ1-1, with a possible D match to TRBD1 (5 bases). Trimming took 0 bases from V and 1 from J, leaving 10 bases between them. This CDR3 is 15 amino acids long. CDR1 and CDR2 from the germline V gene are SGHRS and YFSETQ. The CDR3 sequence is CASSLGVRANTEAFF. The CDR3, as DNA: TGCGCCAGCAGCTTGGGAGTCAGGGCGAACACTGAAGCTTTCTTT. The full variable domain, with the rest looked up from reference TRBV5-1 and TRBJ1-1, is KAGVTQTPRYLIKTRGQQVTLSCSPISGHRSVSWYQQTPGQGLQFLFEYFSETQRNKGNFPGRFSGRQFSNSRSEMNVSTLELGDSALYLCASSLGVRANTEAFFGQGTRLTVV.

The rearrangement links TRBV19 to TRBJ1-2, with D possibly matching TRBD1 (6 bases). V lost 8 bases, J lost 7 bases, and 14 bases lay in between. The CDR3 consists of 12 residues. In germline, CDR1 is LNHDA, CDR2 SQIVND (reference sequence). CDR3 coding DNA: TGTGCCAGTCGGGACAAGTCTTTTGGCTACACCTTC. It is translated as CASRDKSFGYTF.

The chain carries TRBV7-2 and TRBJ1-1, with D uncertain. CDR1 is SGHTA, CDR2 FQGNSA, per germline. The CDR3 sequence is 13 residues long. V lost 0 bases and J lost 1, with 3 bases in between. CDR3: CASSLAANTEAFF. The DNA of the CDR3 is TGTGCCAGCAGCTTAGCTGCGAACACTGAAGCTTTCTTT.

V usage is TRBV5-1 and J usage is TRBJ2-3; the match to TRBD2 covers 9 bases. CDR3 length: 16 residues. From germline, CDR1 is SGHRS and CDR2 YFSETQ. V trimming: 0 bases; J trimming: 0 bases; junction bases outside the gene matches: 2. In nucleotides, the CDR3 is TGCGCCAGCAGCTTGGCGACTAGCGGAAGCACAGATACGCAGTATTTT. This codes for CASSLATSGSTDTQYF.

J is TRBJ1-1 and V is TRBV30, with D hard to call. The V end lost 4 bases, the J end lost 1 base, and 4 bases lay between the germline ends. The V gene's germline CDR1 is GTSNPN and CDR2 SVGIG (reference sequence). The CDR3 consists of 11 residues. For the CDR3, the DNA is TGTGCCTGGAACAGGAACACTGAAGCTTTCTTT. Residues: CAWNRNTEAFF.